Listed below are T cell receptor beta chains from one sample, sequenced in a study of shared clonotypes between healthy human individuals. Only in-frame clones appear in the TCRdb table, and some are missing; sequencing was by immunoSEQ multiplex PCR. In the table there are 650,000 to 800,000 clones, about 90% of which are singletons. Material for sequencing was naive CD8+ T cells sorted from blood. The receptors stem from a man between 25 and 39 years old in good health. CDR3s include the opening cysteine and the closing phenylalanine or tryptophan. D genes are given only for firm matches.

j_call d_call v_call cdr3_nt cdr3_aa
TRBJ2-5 TRBD1 TRBV28 TGTGCCAGCAGGACACTGGGACAGGGGGCGATCGGAGAGACCCAGTACTTC CASRTLGQGAIGETQYF
TRBJ2-7 . TRBV28 TGTGCCAGCAGTCTACAGGGCTACGAGCAGTACTTC CASSLQGYEQYF
TRBJ2-2 . TRBV25-1 TGTGCCAGCTTAACCTACACCGGGGAGCTGTTTTTT CASLTYTGELFF
TRBJ2-1 . TRBV19 TGTGCCAGTAGTATAGGACTCAACAATGAGCAGTTCTTC CASSIGLNNEQFF
TRBJ2-2 . TRBV7-9 TGTGCCAGCAGCTACAAACCTGGGGAGCTGTTTTTT CASSYKPGELFF
TRBJ2-1 TRBD2 TRBV7-7 TGTGCCAGCAGCCCAAGTCGGCTAGCGGGGTACAATGAGCAGTTCTTC CASSPSRLAGYNEQFF
TRBJ1-5 TRBD1 TRBV2 TGTGCCAGCAGCGGGACAGGTACCAATCAGCCCCAGCATTTT CASSGTGTNQPQHF
TRBJ1-1 . TRBV5-1 TGCGCCAGCAGCTCGCTACGGGACAACGAGCATATCATGAACACTGAAGCTTTCTTT CASSSLRDNEHIMNTEAFF
TRBJ2-7 . TRBV29-1 TGCAGCGTTTTATCAGGTGGTCCCCGGCGGGGTCTCGAGCAGTACTTC CSVLSGGPRRGLEQYF
TRBJ1-1 . TRBV6-6 TGTGCCAGCAGTCCCTCGGGCGGACTGAACACTGAAGCTTTCTTT CASSPSGGLNTEAFF
TRBJ1-2 . TRBV5-8 TGTGCCAGCAGCTTGCGAGGGGGCTATGGCTACACCTTC CASSLRGGYGYTF
TRBJ2-7 . TRBV7-9 TGTGCCAGCAGCTTAGTGGACAGTGCCTACGAGCAGTACTTC CASSLVDSAYEQYF
TRBJ1-3 . TRBV25-1 TGTGCCAGCAGTGAGGGGGCTGTTGGAAACACCATATATTTT CASSEGAVGNTIYF